Sequencing of this T cell receptor beta chain was carried out in a study of OX40 agonist ivuxolimab in advanced cancers. About the study: Prior checkpoint blockade (anti-PD-1, anti-PD-L1 or anti-CTLA-4) was permitted; about 40% had it. Study-wide findings and caveats: Also showing low normalized T-cell clonal expansion were some of the nonresponders.

Anyone with autoimmune disease history or systemic immunosuppression was excluded. The repertoire was sequenced with immunoSEQ multiplex PCR; TCRdb's copy has only in-frame clones and lacks some. The profile shows roughly 70,000 clones, 87% of them singletons. Regarding this clone: Its antigen is as yet unknown.

Germline CDR1 and CDR2: SGHRS and YFSETQ. Trimming left V 2 bases short and J 1 base short, with 13 bases between. The CDR3 runs 17 residues. The rearrangement joins TRBV5-1 to TRBJ2-6; tentative D call: TRBD1 (6 bases). The receptor comes from an adult with an advanced solid tumor such as melanoma, head and neck, liver or kidney cancer. The sequences come from CD4+ or CD8+ T cells sorted from blood, collected in a trial of the OX40 agonist ivuxolimab. CDR3 bases: TGCGCCAGCAGCTTAAACAGGGACCGTTCTGGGGCCAACGTCCTGACTTTC. It translates to CASSLNRDRSGANVLTF.